Following are 27 T cell receptor beta chains from one sample sequenced in a study of T cells in Graves' hyperthyroidism and ophthalmopathy. Amplified regions were TCR beta CDR3 sequences from RNA transcripts. Using the HTBI primer set, a first-round RT-PCR was run on the TCR CDR3. Each CDR3 protein is one row after TCRdb ran MiXCR on the multiplex PCR reads. The data contain 350,000 to 450,000 distinct CDR3 sequences, about 14% of them seen just once; the ten biggest clones take up 8% to 13%. The sequencing input was blood. Source of these receptors: a woman in her fifties or sixties with Graves' hyperthyroidism.

In its sample, this clonotype was seen many times. The rearrangement links TRBV11-3 to TRBJ2-2; D might be TRBD2 (5 bases). V gave up 3 bases and J gave up 4 bases, with 21 bases separating them. Germline CDR1 reads SGHNT; CDR2 reads YENEEA. The CDR3 covers 18 residues. The CDR3 here is CASSFSVKVLRGTGELFF. The CDR3 bases are TGTGCCAGCAGCTTTAGTGTCAAGGTCCTTCGGGGCACCGGGGAGCTGTTTTTT.

In its sample, this clonotype was seen a few times. The chain joins TRBV6-1 to TRBJ2-5; 11 bases match TRBD1. The CDR3 has 13 residues. The V gene's germline CDR1 is MNHNS and CDR2 SASEGT. V was pared by 10 bases and J by 5 bases, with 6 bases of the junction left unmatched. The CDR3 protein is CANLGDRGETQYF. The CDR3 nucleotides read TGTGCCAATCTAGGGGACAGGGGGGAGACCCAGTACTTC.

The gene calls are TRBV7-9 and TRBJ1-6; 8 nucleotides agree with TRBD1. V shed 5 bases, J shed 4 bases, and the junction held 4 bases outside the gene matches. The CDR3 totals 15 residues. The germline V gene has CDR1 SEHNR and CDR2 FQNEAQ (reference sequence). In nucleotides, the CDR3 is TGTGCCAGCAGCCCTAGACAGGGGTATAATTCACCCCTCCACTTT. This gives the protein CASSPRQGYNSPLHF.

The chain has TRBV6-2 or TRBV6-3 and TRBJ1-4; D might be TRBD1 (6 bases). The germline V gene encodes CDR1 MNHEY and CDR2 SVGEGT. CDR3 size: 15 residues. Trimming removed 8 bases from V and 4 bases from J, with 17 bases in between. The CDR3 bases are TGTGCCAGCGGAGACAGGCCCGGCTTTAATGAAAAACTGTTTTTT. Protein product: CASGDRPGFNEKLFF.

V is TRBV27 and J is TRBJ2-7, with 7 bases identical to TRBD2. The CDR3 covers 15 residues. The V segment lost 4 bases and the J segment 4 bases; nucleotides outside the gene matches: 10. The V gene's germline CDR1 is MNHEY and CDR2 SMNVEV (reference sequence). The CDR3 region is CASSSRGTGGYEQYF. For the CDR3, the DNA is TGTGCCAGCAGTTCCCGCGGAACGGGAGGTTACGAGCAGTACTTC.

This clonotype was counted between two and nine times. The V call is TRBV28, the J call TRBJ1-2, with 8 nucleotides matching TRBD1. Germline V gives CDR1 MDHEN, CDR2 SYDVKM. The CDR3 has 14 amino acids. The ends lost 3 bases at V and 4 bases at J; junction bases unmatched: 4. CDR3 DNA: TGTGCCAGCAGTTTCTCGACAGGGGCCTATGGCTACACCTTC. It is translated as CASSFSTGAYGYTF.

This clonotype was counted ten times or more. The V call is TRBV2, the J call TRBJ2-5; TRBD2 is a possible D gene (6 bases). Trimming took off 6 bases at V and 4 bases at J, with 18 bases between the two ends. Germline values: CDR1 SNHLY, CDR2 FYNNEI. CDR3 size: 15 residues. DNA of the CDR3: TGTGCCAGCAGCCTAGAGATCGGGAGAAGAGAGACCCAGTACTTC. Translation: CASSLEIGRRETQYF.

This clonotype was seen ten or more times. The chain uses TRBV9 and TRBJ2-7; D might be TRBD2 (6 bases). Germline CDR1 and CDR2: SGDLS and YYNGEE. Trimming removed 3 bases at V and 3 bases at J, with 22 bases between. The CDR3 has 17 amino acids. CDR3 coding DNA: TGTGCCAGCAGCGCCAACCCGGCGGGGCCTGGACGCTACGAGCAGTACTTC. Its translation is CASSANPAGPGRYEQYF.

A few counts support this clonotype. This sequence joins TRBV11-3 and TRBJ2-3; TRBD2 matches at 8 bases. From germline, CDR1 is SGHNT and CDR2 YENEEA. The CDR3 has 16 amino acids. The junction had 8 bases not matched to a gene; V was cut back by 0 bases and J by 6 bases. CDR3 DNA sequence: TGTGCCAGCAGCTTAGATAGCGGGGCCGGGTCTGATACGCAGTATTTT. This codes for CASSLDSGAGSDTQYF.

This clonotype was seen many times. The chain is built from TRBV7-9 and TRBJ2-5, with D possibly matching TRBD2 (6 bases). The CDR3 runs to 12 residues. The V end lost 4 bases, the J end lost 3 bases, and 6 bases lay between the germline ends. Per germline, CDR1 SEHNR and CDR2 FQNEAQ (reference sequence). The CDR3 sequence: CASSWREETQYF. CDR3 nucleotides: TGTGCCAGCAGCTGGAGGGAAGAGACCCAGTACTTC.

This clonotype was seen at least ten times. V and J are TRBV11-2 and TRBJ1-1; the match to TRBD1 covers 7 bases. After removal of 5 bases from V and 6 bases from J, the junction contained 9 bases not matched to a gene. Germline V gives CDR1 SGHAT, CDR2 FQNNGV. There are 14 residues in the CDR3. The CDR3 nucleotides are TGTGCCAGCAGCGCACGGGACAGCTGGTCTGAAGCTTTCTTT. Residues: CASSARDSWSEAFF.

This clonotype was counted many times. This chain connects TRBV13 to TRBJ2-5, with D unclear. This CDR3 is 12 amino acids long. Trimming cost V 4 bases and J 5 bases, with 8 bases left between them. Per germline, CDR1 PRHDT and CDR2 FYEKMQ (reference sequence). The CDR3 DNA follows: TGTGCCAGCAGCTCTAGTGTGGAGACCCAGTACTTC. It yields the protein CASSSSVETQYF.

A note on this clonotype: Given a much more abundant clone one base away, this may be a read error. The chain is built from TRBV6-1 and TRBJ1-5; D gene uncertain. Germline values: CDR1 MNHNS, CDR2 SASEGT. The CDR3 length is 14 residues. The chain's CDR3 is CATRDPRGNQSQHF. The CDR3 DNA reads TGTGCCACTAGGGATCCGCGCGGCAATCAGTCCCAGCATTTT.

This clonotype occurred many times. The V gene is TRBV28, the J gene TRBJ1-4; no reliable D call. Deletions cut 8 bases from V and 7 bases from J, with 11 bases between. This CDR3 spans 12 amino acids. The V gene's germline CDR1 is MDHEN and CDR2 SYDVKM. The DNA of the CDR3 is TGTGCCAGCCGGAGAGTCTCTGAAAAACTGTTTTTT. It translates to CASRRVSEKLFF.

This clonotype was picked up a small number of times. This chain connects TRBV19 to TRBJ2-2, with D possibly matching TRBD2 (6 bases). The CDR3 contains 16 residues. In germline, CDR1 is LNHDA, CDR2 SQIVND (reference sequence). V was pared by 7 bases and J by 4 bases, with 19 bases between. The CDR3 reads CASTPGTGRGTGELFF. The CDR3 bases are TGTGCCAGTACCCCCGGGACCGGGAGAGGCACCGGGGAGCTGTTTTTT.

The V gene is TRBV5-1, the J gene TRBJ2-5; D may be TRBD1 or TRBD2 (5 bases each). This CDR3 has 14 residues. V was pared by 4 bases and J by 4 bases, with 14 bases between. Germline loops: CDR1 SGHRS, CDR2 YFSETQ. DNA for the CDR3: TGCGCCAGCAGCGTGGGGGACCCTCGAGAGACCCAGTACTTC. This codes for CASSVGDPRETQYF.

This clonotype was observed at least ten times. This chain links TRBV27 with TRBJ2-1, with 8 bases identical to TRBD1. CDR3 length equals 16 residues. After removal of 4 bases from V and 3 bases from J, the junction contained 8 bases not matched to a gene. CDR1 is MNHEY and CDR2 is SMNVEV in the germline V gene (reference sequence). The CDR3 loop is CASSSTPGQVYNEQFF. For the CDR3, the DNA is TGTGCCAGCAGTTCGACTCCGGGACAGGTCTACAATGAGCAGTTCTTC.

This clonotype was counted only a few times. V and J are TRBV9 and TRBJ1-2; 8 bases are a match to TRBD1. The length of the CDR3 is 13 residues. Germline lookup yields CDR1 SGDLS and CDR2 YYNGEE. V trimming: 3 bases; J trimming: 7 bases; junction bases outside the gene matches: 5. The CDR3 loop is CASSARTGTGYTF. CDR3 DNA: TGTGCCAGCAGCGCTCGGACAGGGACTGGCTACACCTTC.

This clonotype showed up just a few times. This sequence joins TRBV5-1 and TRBJ2-7; no firm D call. V lost 0 bases, J lost 2 bases, and 12 bases lay in between. CDR3 size: 15 residues. Germline V CDR1 and CDR2: SGHRS, YFSETQ. The CDR3 bases are TGCGCCAGCAGCTTGGGTGCTCACGCAACCTACGAGCAGTACTTC. It specifies CASSLGAHATYEQYF.

The rearrangement links TRBV6-2 or TRBV6-3 to TRBJ2-2; D unclear. Trimming took off 2 bases at V and 4 bases at J, with 11 bases between the two ends. The germline V gene has CDR1 MNHEY and CDR2 SVGEGT. This CDR3 has 15 amino acids. The CDR3 bases are TGTGCCAGCAGTTACCAAGGGTTGTCCACCGGGGAGCTGTTTTTT. It translates to CASSYQGLSTGELFF.

This clonotype has more than one count but fewer than ten. V is TRBV19 and J is TRBJ2-7; 12 bases match TRBD1. Germline loops: CDR1 LNHDA, CDR2 SQIVND (reference sequence). The CDR3 is 14 residues long. V trimming: 7 bases; J trimming: 5 bases; junction bases outside the gene matches: 6. The CDR3 here is CASTQGTGGNEQYF. The DNA of the CDR3 is TGTGCCAGTACTCAGGGGACAGGGGGCAACGAGCAGTACTTC.

This clonotype came up many times. The gene calls are TRBV7-8 and TRBJ2-1; 12 bases match TRBD2. Per germline, CDR1 SGHVS and CDR2 FQNEAQ. The J segment lost 5 bases and the V segment lost 4 bases, leaving 6 bases of the junction unmatched. CDR3 length: 16 residues. CDR3 amino acids: CASSSTRTSGDNEQFF. For the CDR3, the DNA is TGTGCCAGCAGCTCTACCAGGACTAGCGGGGACAATGAGCAGTTCTTC.

The table lists this clonotype with many counts. This rearrangement joins TRBV30 to TRBJ2-7; 9 nucleotides match TRBD1. The germline gives CDR1 GTSNPN, CDR2 SVGIG (reference sequence). CDR3 size: 15 residues. Trimming at V came to 4 bases and at J to 7 bases, leaving 14 bases not matched to a gene. The chain's CDR3 is CAWKEKQGARREQYF. As DNA, the CDR3 is TGTGCCTGGAAAGAGAAACAGGGGGCGCGCAGGGAGCAGTACTTC.

V usage is TRBV12-3 or TRBV12-4 and J usage is TRBJ1-4; tentative D call: TRBD1 (6 bases). Trimming removed 5 bases from V and 13 bases from J, with 23 bases in between. This CDR3 has 15 amino acids. In DNA, the CDR3 is TGTGCCAGCAGTGACGGGGACATCGGTCGGGGTAGACTGTTTTTT. This codes for CASSDGDIGRGRLFF.

This clonotype was detected many times. The chain recombines TRBV3-1 with TRBJ2-3, with TRBD2 matching 8 bases. The CDR3 totals 17 residues. Germline V gives CDR1 LGHDT, CDR2 YNNKEL (reference sequence). V lost 0 bases and J lost 2; bases outside the gene matches: 7. DNA for the CDR3: TGTGCCAGCAGCCAAGATAGGGGCGGGAGGTTCACAGATACGCAGTATTTT. Its translation: CASSQDRGGRFTDTQYF.

There are a few counts of this clonotype. This chain links TRBV19 with TRBJ2-6; no firm D call. The CDR3 extends over 15 amino acids. Germline V gene data show CDR1 as LNHDA and CDR2 as SQIVND (reference sequence). V gave up 5 bases and J gave up 2 bases, with 10 bases separating them. The CDR3 protein is CASSFGFAGANVLTF. In DNA form, the CDR3 reads TGTGCCAGTAGTTTCGGGTTCGCTGGGGCCAACGTCCTGACTTTC. Combining the CDR3 with reference TRBV19 and TRBJ2-6 gives the whole variable domain DGGITQSPKYLFRKEGQNVTLSCEQNLNHDAMYWYRQDPGQGLRLIYYSQIVNDFQKGDIAEGYSVSREKKESFPLTVTSAQKNPTAFYLCASSFGFAGANVLTFGAGSRLTVL.

This clonotype was detected many times. The rearrangement uses TRBV18 and TRBJ1-1, with a weak D call TRBD1 (6 bases). The CDR3 loop spans 14 amino acids. Germline-derived CDR1 and CDR2 are KGHSH and LQKENI. The V end lost 2 bases, the J end lost 1 base, and 8 bases lay between the germline ends. CDR3 sequence (DNA): TGTGCCAGCTCACCAGAACAGGGGAACACTGAAGCTTTCTTT. Its translation: CASSPEQGNTEAFF.